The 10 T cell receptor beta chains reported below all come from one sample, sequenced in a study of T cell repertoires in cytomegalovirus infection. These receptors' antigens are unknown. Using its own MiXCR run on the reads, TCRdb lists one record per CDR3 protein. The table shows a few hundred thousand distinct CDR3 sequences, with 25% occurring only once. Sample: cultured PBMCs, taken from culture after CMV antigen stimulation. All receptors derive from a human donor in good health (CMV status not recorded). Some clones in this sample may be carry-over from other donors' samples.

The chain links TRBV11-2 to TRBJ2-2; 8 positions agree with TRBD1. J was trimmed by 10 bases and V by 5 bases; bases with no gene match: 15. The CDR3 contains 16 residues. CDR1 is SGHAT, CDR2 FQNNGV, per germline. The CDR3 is CASSPEDRVTGVELFF. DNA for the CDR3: TGTGCCAGCAGCCCCGAGGACAGGGTGACAGGCGTGGAGCTGTTTTTT.

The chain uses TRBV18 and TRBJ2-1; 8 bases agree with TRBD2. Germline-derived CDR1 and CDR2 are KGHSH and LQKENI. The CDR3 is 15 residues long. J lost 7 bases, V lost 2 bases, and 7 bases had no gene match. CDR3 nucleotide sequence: TGTGCCAGCTCACCAAACGGGAGGGCACGTAATGAGCAGTTCTTC. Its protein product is CASSPNGRARNEQFF.

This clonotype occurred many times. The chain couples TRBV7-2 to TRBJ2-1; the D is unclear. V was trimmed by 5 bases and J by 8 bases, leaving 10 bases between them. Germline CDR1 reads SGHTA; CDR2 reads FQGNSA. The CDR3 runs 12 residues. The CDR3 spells CASSRAGYEQFF. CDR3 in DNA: TGTGCCAGCAGCCGGGCCGGGTATGAGCAGTTCTTC.

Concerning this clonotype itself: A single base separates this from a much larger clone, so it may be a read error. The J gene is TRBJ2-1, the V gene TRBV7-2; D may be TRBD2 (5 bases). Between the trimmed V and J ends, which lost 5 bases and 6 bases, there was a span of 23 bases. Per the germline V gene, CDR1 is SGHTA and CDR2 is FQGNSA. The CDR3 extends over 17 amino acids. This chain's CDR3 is CASSRGFRGATCNEQFF. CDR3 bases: TGTGCCAGCAGCCGTGGGTTTCGGGGTGCAACCTGCAATGAGCAGTTCTTC.

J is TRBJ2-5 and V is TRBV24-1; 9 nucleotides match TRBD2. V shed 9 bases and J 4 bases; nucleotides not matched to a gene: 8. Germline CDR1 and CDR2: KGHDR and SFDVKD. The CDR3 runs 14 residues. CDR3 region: CATHPGGRGETQYF. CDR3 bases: TGTGCCACCCACCCCGGCGGGAGGGGAGAGACCCAGTACTTC.

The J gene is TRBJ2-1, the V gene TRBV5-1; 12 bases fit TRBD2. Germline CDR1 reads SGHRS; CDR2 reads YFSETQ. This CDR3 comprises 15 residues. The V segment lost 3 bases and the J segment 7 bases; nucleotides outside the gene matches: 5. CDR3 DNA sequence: TGCGCCAGCAGCTCGTGGGGGACTAGCGGGAATGAGCAGTTCTTC. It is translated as CASSSWGTSGNEQFF.

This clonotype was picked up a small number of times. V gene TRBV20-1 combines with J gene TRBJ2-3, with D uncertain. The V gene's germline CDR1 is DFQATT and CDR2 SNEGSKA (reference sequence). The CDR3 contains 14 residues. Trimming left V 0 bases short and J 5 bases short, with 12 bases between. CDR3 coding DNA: TGCAGTGCTAGAGATCTAAAGTCGAGAGATACGCAGTATTTT. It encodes CSARDLKSRDTQYF.

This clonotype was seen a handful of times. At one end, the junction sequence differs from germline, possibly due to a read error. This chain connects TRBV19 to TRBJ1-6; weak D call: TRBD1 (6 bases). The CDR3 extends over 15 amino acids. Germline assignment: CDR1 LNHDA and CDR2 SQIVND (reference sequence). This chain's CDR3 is CASSNRAPRISPLHF. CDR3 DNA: TGTGCCAGCAGTAACAGGGCCCCAAGGATTTCACCCCTCCACTTT.

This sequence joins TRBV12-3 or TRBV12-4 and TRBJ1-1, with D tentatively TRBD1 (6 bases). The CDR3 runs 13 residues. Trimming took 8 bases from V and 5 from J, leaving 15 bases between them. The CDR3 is CASRGGDRTEAFF. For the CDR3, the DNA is TGTGCCAGCCGAGGGGGGGACCGGACTGAAGCTTTCTTT.

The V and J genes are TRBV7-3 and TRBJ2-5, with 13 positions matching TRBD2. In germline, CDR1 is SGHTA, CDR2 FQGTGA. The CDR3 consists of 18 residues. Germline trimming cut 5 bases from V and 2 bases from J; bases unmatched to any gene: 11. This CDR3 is CASSPAGLAGAEQETQYF. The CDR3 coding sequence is TGTGCCAGCAGCCCAGCAGGACTAGCGGGAGCCGAACAAGAGACCCAGTACTTC. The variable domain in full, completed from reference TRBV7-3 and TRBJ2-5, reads GAGVSQTPSNKVTEKGKYVELRCDPISGHTALYWYRQSLGQGPEFLIYFQGTGAADDSGLPNDRFFAVRPEGSVSTLKIQRTERGDSAVYLCASSPAGLAGAEQETQYFGPGTRLLVL.